The 26 T cell receptor beta chains reported below all come from one sample, sequenced in a study of shared clonotypes between healthy human individuals. Measured with immunoSEQ multiplex PCR; TCRdb has only the in-frame clones, and not every one. This sample has about 700,000 clones; 74% occur once, and the top ten carry about 1.8%. Sample: memory CD4+ T cells sorted from blood. Stated subset: CD45RA-negative fraction. Every receptor here comes from a woman aged 30 to 39 in good health.

The chain joins TRBV11-1 to TRBJ2-7; no firm D call. V dropped 3 bases and J dropped 3 bases, with 9 bases sitting between them. This CDR3 region has 13 residues. From germline, CDR1 is SGHAT and CDR2 FQDESV (reference sequence). This CDR3 reads CASSFQRYYEQYF. In DNA form, the CDR3 reads TGTGCCAGCAGCTTCCAGCGCTACTACGAGCAGTACTTC.

The rearrangement uses TRBV6-5 and TRBJ2-7; D is uncertain. This CDR3 is built from 14 residues. Germline V CDR1 and CDR2: MNHEY, SVGAGI. V lost 0 bases, J lost 7 bases, and 13 bases lay in between. The CDR3 DNA is TGTGCCAGCAGTTACTCGGGCGCCGAAAGAGAGCAGTACTTC. This codes for CASSYSGAEREQYF.

Only a few counts were recorded for this clone. The J gene is TRBJ1-1, the V gene TRBV7-9, with D possibly being TRBD1 (6 bases). There are 14 residues in the CDR3. V gave up 2 bases and J gave up 10 bases, with 17 bases separating them. CDR1 is SEHNR, CDR2 FQNEAQ, per germline (reference sequence). As DNA, the CDR3 is TGTGCCAGCAGCTTAAATATGGACAGCCCCTCAGCTTTCTTT. It is translated as CASSLNMDSPSAFF.

The chain recombines TRBV10-3 with TRBJ1-3; D is unclear. Trimming took off 3 bases at V and 0 bases at J, with 6 bases between the two ends. The CDR3 totals 14 residues. Germline V gives CDR1 ENHRY, CDR2 SYGVKD. CDR3 DNA: TGTGCCATCAGTGACAACAACTCTGGAAACACCATATATTTT. Encoded protein: CAISDNNSGNTIYF.

V and J are TRBV7-8 and TRBJ1-2; possibly TRBD1 for D (5 bases). Germline V lookup: CDR1 SGHVS, CDR2 FQNEAQ. The CDR3 has 15 residues. Trimming took off 3 bases at V and 0 bases at J, with 11 bases between the two ends. The CDR3 DNA follows: TGTGCCAGCAGCTTTCGGGGGGGGACTAACTATGGCTACACCTTC. This gives the protein CASSFRGGTNYGYTF.

This rearrangement joins TRBV7-3 to TRBJ2-1; D is ambiguous. V was cut by 5 bases and J by 4 bases, with 9 bases left in between. This CDR3 spans 13 amino acids. Germline values: CDR1 SGHTA, CDR2 FQGTGA. The CDR3 region is CASSAGPYNEQFF. The CDR3 coding sequence is TGTGCCAGCAGCGCTGGACCGTACAATGAGCAGTTCTTC.

This chain links TRBV28 with TRBJ1-2; the D gene is possibly TRBD1 (5 bases). With 8 bases removed from V and 8 bases from J, the gap between germline ends came to 18 bases. From germline, CDR1 is MDHEN and CDR2 SYDVKM. The CDR3 covers 13 residues. The chain's CDR3 is CASSEEGRQGYTF. The CDR3 coding sequence is TGTGCCAGCTCAGAGGAGGGGCGTCAGGGCTACACCTTC.

The CDR3 region is CASSPRTSDYEQYF. The CDR3 DNA sequence: TGTGCCAGCAGTCCAAGGACTAGCGACTACGAGCAGTACTTC. V gene TRBV6-6 combines with J gene TRBJ2-7, with TRBD2 identical over 9 bases. The CDR3 sequence is 14 residues long. CDR1 and CDR2 from the germline V gene are MNHNY and SVGAGI (reference sequence). V lost 5 bases to trimming and J lost 3 bases; unmatched junction nucleotides: 5.

V usage is TRBV20-1 and J usage is TRBJ2-1, with D hard to call. The CDR3 sequence is 11 residues long. The germline V and J ends were trimmed by 4 bases and 9 bases, with 10 bases remaining between them. Germline CDR1 DFQATT, CDR2 SNEGSKA (reference sequence). CDR3 bases: TGCAGTGCTACCAGTGTCAGTGAGCAGTTCTTC. It specifies CSATSVSEQFF.

This CDR3 is CASSDRGGQYF. The CDR3, as DNA: TGTGCCAGCAGCGACAGGGGTGGGCAGTACTTC. V gene TRBV14 combines with J gene TRBJ2-7; TRBD1 aligns across 8 bases. This CDR3 has 11 residues. J gave up 9 bases and V 5 bases, and 3 bases lay outside the gene matches. Looked up from germline, CDR1 is SGHDN and CDR2 is FVKESK.

The chain uses TRBV27 and TRBJ2-7; D gene ambiguous. The length of the CDR3 is 13 residues. CDR1 and CDR2 (germline): MNHEY, SMNVEV (reference sequence). The ends were cut back, 2 bases at V and 5 bases at J, with 10 bases in the middle. The CDR3 nucleotides read TGTGCCAGCAGTTTAAGGGTAGTCGACGAGCAGTACTTC. Protein product: CASSLRVVDEQYF.

This clone showed up just once. The rearrangement joins TRBV10-3 to TRBJ2-1; the D gene could be TRBD1 or TRBD2 (8 bases each). V dropped 6 bases and J dropped 8 bases, with 26 bases sitting between them. The germline CDR1 and CDR2 sequences are ENHRY and SYGVKD. The CDR3 runs 17 residues. Here the CDR3 reads CAISQGAASGLTHEQFF. In nucleotides, the CDR3 is TGTGCCATCAGCCAGGGGGCTGCTAGCGGGTTAACCCATGAGCAGTTCTTC.

This rearrangement joins TRBV15 to TRBJ2-5; either TRBD1 or TRBD2 may supply D (5 bases each). Germline CDR1 and CDR2: LNHNV and YYDKDF (reference sequence). The CDR3 is 16 amino acids. V lost 1 base and J lost 5, with 17 bases in between. The CDR3 bases are TGTGCCACCAGCAGAGGGCCTTCGGGACGACGGGAGACCCAGTACTTC. Translation gives CATSRGPSGRRETQYF.

The chain couples TRBV21-1 to TRBJ1-5; TRBD1 is taken as the D call from the table, unchecked against the DNA. TRBV21-1 is described as a pseudogene. This CDR3 spans 15 amino acids. This CDR3 is CASSKGQASNQPQHF. CDR3 coding DNA: TGTGCCAGCAGCAAAGGGCAGGCTAGCAATCAGCCCCAGCATTTT.

Note on this clone: The junction departs from the called germline gene at one end, perhaps through a read error. Distinct nucleotide sequences in the sample also encode this CDR3. The chain combines TRBV4-1 with TRBJ1-2, with unresolved D. This CDR3 is built from 16 residues. Germline CDR1 is MGHRA and CDR2 is YSYEKL. Here the CDR3 DNA reads TGTGCCAGCAGCCAAGAGAGTCAACCGAAGCTCTATGGCTACACCTTC. Protein: CASSQESQPKLYGYTF.

This clone was counted between two and nine times. The V and J genes are TRBV10-2 and TRBJ2-3; 9 bases are shared with TRBD1. J was trimmed by 6 bases and V by 8 bases; bases with no gene match: 12. CDR1 and CDR2 (germline): WSHSY, SAAADI. The CDR3 is made up of 15 amino acids. CDR3 DNA: TGCGCCAGCTCCGAGCCGGGACAGGGCCCGGATACGCAGTATTTT. Amino acids: CASSEPGQGPDTQYF.

As regards this clone: Since a much larger clone is just one base distant, this may be a read error. The genes are TRBV19 and TRBJ2-6, with TRBD2 identical over 8 bases. Looked up from germline, CDR1 is LNHDA and CDR2 is SQIVND (reference sequence). After removal of 5 bases from V and 0 bases from J, the junction contained 9 bases not matched to a gene. The CDR3 contains 18 residues. Written as DNA, the CDR3 is TGTGCCAGTAGTCTAAGACTAGCGAAAAACTCTGGGGCCAACGTCCTGACTTTC. Residues: CASSLRLAKNSGANVLTF.

The CDR3 DNA sequence: TGCGCCAGCAGTGAGTCGGACCGAATTAATCAGCCCCAGCATTTT. The encoded protein is CASSESDRINQPQHF. The J gene is TRBJ1-5, the V gene TRBV10-2; D gene unclear. V lost 0 bases and J lost 4, with 10 bases in between. Germline CDR1 WSHSY, CDR2 SAAADI. The CDR3 extends over 15 amino acids.

This clone was detected many times. The chain joins TRBV4-1 to TRBJ2-7; D might be TRBD2 (6 bases). CDR1 MGHRA and CDR2 YSYEKL come from the germline V gene. This CDR3 is 15 amino acids long. V shed 5 bases and J shed 3 bases, with 17 bases lying between them. The CDR3 region has the DNA TGCGCCAGCAGCTCAATACGGGACTCTTACTACGAGCAGTACTTC. This sequence encodes CASSSIRDSYYEQYF.

The chain couples TRBV27 to TRBJ2-7; no clear D. This CDR3 is built from 14 residues. The V and J ends lost 3 bases and 3 bases respectively, with 12 bases between them. Germline-derived CDR1 and CDR2 are MNHEY and SMNVEV (reference sequence). CDR3 nucleotide sequence: TGTGCCAGCAGTTTCCGGGCCCTAGGCTACGAGCAGTACTTC. Encoded protein: CASSFRALGYEQYF.

Only a few counts were recorded for this clone. This chain uses TRBV5-1 with TRBJ2-1, with TRBD2 matching 7 bases. This CDR3 spans 16 amino acids. CDR1 SGHRS and CDR2 YFSETQ come from the germline V gene. The J segment lost 7 bases and the V segment lost 1 base, leaving 11 bases of the junction unmatched. CDR3 sequence: CASSLSGEDLINEQFF. The CDR3 nucleotides are TGCGCCAGCAGCTTGAGCGGGGAAGATCTCATTAATGAGCAGTTCTTC.

The count of this clone is one. The chain has TRBV30 and TRBJ2-5, with 7 nucleotides matching TRBD1. Germline V gives CDR1 GTSNPN, CDR2 SVGIG (reference sequence). V trimming: 7 bases; J trimming: 9 bases; junction bases outside the gene matches: 20. The CDR3 covers 15 residues. The CDR3 protein is CASSALTGSQDPQYF. CDR3 nucleotide sequence: TGTGCCTCATCCGCCCTGACAGGGTCCCAGGATCCCCAGTACTTC.

J is TRBJ2-1 and V is TRBV28; D is perhaps TRBD2 (7 bases). The CDR3 length is 14 residues. V lost 6 bases, J lost 8 bases, and 17 bases lay in between. CDR1 and CDR2 (germline): MDHEN, SYDVKM. The CDR3 protein is CASRGGALPHEQFF. The DNA of the CDR3 is TGTGCCAGCAGGGGGGGGGCCCTACCCCATGAGCAGTTCTTC.

This clone was seen only once. This CDR3 reads CASSSQISGANVLTF. The CDR3 DNA reads as TGTGCCAGCAGCTCCCAGATCTCTGGGGCCAACGTCCTGACTTTC. The V and J genes are TRBV7-3 and TRBJ2-6; D not certain. This CDR3 comprises 15 residues. V was shortened by 4 bases and J by 0 bases, with 7 bases between the two germline ends. CDR1 and CDR2 from the germline V gene are SGHTA and FQGTGA.

The chain carries TRBV27 and TRBJ2-7, with D possibly being TRBD1 or TRBD2 (5 bases each). The germline V and J ends were trimmed by 8 bases and 0 bases, with 11 bases remaining between them. The CDR3 consists of 13 residues. Germline lookup yields CDR1 MNHEY and CDR2 SMNVEV (reference sequence). CDR3 nucleotides: TGTGCCAGCCGCTTGGGGGACTCCTACGAGCAGTACTTC. Translation gives CASRLGDSYEQYF.

The chain combines TRBV29-1 with TRBJ2-1, with D maybe TRBD2 (5 bases). Germline values: CDR1 SQVTM, CDR2 ANQGSEA. There are 13 residues in the CDR3. V was pared by 4 bases and J by 6 bases, with 13 bases between. The CDR3 reads CSVGVRASNEQFF. In DNA form, the CDR3 reads TGCAGCGTTGGAGTGAGGGCTAGCAATGAGCAGTTCTTC.